This TCR beta chain was captured by sequencing in a study of cytomegalovirus exposure and HLA in healthy donors. Study overall: Researchers previously reported finding 100 million or so unique TCR beta sequences from roughly 180 million T cells.

Concerning this clone itself: Antigen specificity is unknown.

Findings of the study overall: A later analysis found that most CMV-associated TCR beta chains appeared HLA-restricted.

With 60 Vbeta and 13 Jbeta primers, the PCR was carried out. Profiled with immunoSEQ multiplex PCR; TCRdb holds only in-frame clones, not every one. The sample contains about 140,000 clones, 66% of which appear only once. The TCR sequence derives from a woman aged 55-69 years in good health and CMV-seronegative. Sequencing was performed on PBMCs.

Here the CDR3 reads CASSTKSQGNPGANVLTF. The CDR3, as DNA: TGTGCCAGCAGCACGAAAAGCCAGGGGAACCCTGGGGCCAACGTCCTGACTTTC. J is TRBJ2-6 and V is TRBV7-3, with TRBD1 as a possible D gene (6 bases). The CDR3 runs 18 residues. Germline V lookup: CDR1 SGHTA, CDR2 FQGTGA. V dropped 5 bases and J dropped 2 bases, with 19 bases sitting between them.